Shown below are 22 T cell receptor beta chains from a single sample sequenced in a study of cytomegalovirus exposure and HLA in healthy donors. The PCR employed 60 Vbeta primers together with 13 Jbeta primers. Libraries were prepared by immunoSEQ multiplex PCR; TCRdb keeps only in-frame clonotypes and omits some of them. The data show 40,000 to 55,000 clones, about two thirds seen once. Sequenced input: PBMCs. All receptors derive from a man between 60 and 70 years old in good health and CMV-seropositive.

The J gene is TRBJ2-7, the V gene TRBV5-1, with a weak D call TRBD1 (5 bases). The CDR3 contains 12 residues. Trimming cost V 5 bases and J 6 bases, with 12 bases left between them. Germline lookup yields CDR1 SGHRS and CDR2 YFSETQ. The CDR3 bases are TGCGCCAGCAGTTCGCCCACAGGCGAGCAGTACTTC. Translation gives CASSSPTGEQYF.

The table lists this clone with a few counts. The V call is TRBV5-1, the J call TRBJ1-2; 7 bases agree with TRBD1. After removal of 4 bases from V and 8 bases from J, the junction contained 17 bases not matched to a gene. Germline CDR1 and CDR2: SGHRS and YFSETQ. The length of the CDR3 is 16 residues. The CDR3 nucleotides read TGCGCCAGCAGCCCGGCGGGGACAGCCCTCTTAGAGGGCTACACCTTC. It translates to CASSPAGTALLEGYTF. The full variable domain, its missing parts supplied by reference TRBV5-1 and TRBJ1-2, is KAGVTQTPRYLIKTRGQQVTLSCSPISGHRSVSWYQQTPGQGLQFLFEYFSETQRNKGNFPGRFSGRQFSNSRSEMNVSTLELGDSALYLCASSPAGTALLEGYTFGSGTRLTVV.

This chain uses TRBV19 with TRBJ2-2, with 8 bases that match TRBD2. CDR1 LNHDA and CDR2 SQIVND come from the germline V gene (reference sequence). Trimming removed 8 bases from V and 6 bases from J; junction bases left unmatched: 11. The CDR3 is made up of 15 amino acids. In DNA, the CDR3 is TGTGCCAGTGGCTCGGGACTAGTGGATTCCGGGGAGCTGTTTTTT. Translated: CASGSGLVDSGELFF. The full variable domain, in which reference TRBV19 and TRBJ2-2 provide the parts outside the CDR3, is DGGITQSPKYLFRKEGQNVTLSCEQNLNHDAMYWYRQDPGQGLRLIYYSQIVNDFQKGDIAEGYSVSREKKESFPLTVTSAQKNPTAFYLCASGSGLVDSGELFFGEGSRLTVL.

The chain links TRBV4-3 to TRBJ1-2; 9 bases agree with TRBD1. V shed 0 bases, J shed 4 bases, and the junction held 9 bases outside the gene matches. The CDR3 runs 17 residues. Germline-derived CDR1 and CDR2 are LGHNA and YSLEER. Here the CDR3 DNA reads TGCGCCAGCAGCCAAGATCGGGGACAGGGCCTGTTCTATGGCTACACCTTC. Protein: CASSQDRGQGLFYGYTF.

CDR3 protein: CASSLVQGYNEQFF. The CDR3 nucleotides are TGTGCCAGCAGTTTAGTCCAGGGATACAATGAGCAGTTCTTC. The chain recombines TRBV28 with TRBJ2-1; maybe TRBD1 (5 bases). The germline V gene encodes CDR1 MDHEN and CDR2 SYDVKM. The CDR3 has 14 amino acids. Trimming cost V 2 bases and J 4 bases, with 9 bases left between them.

This clone was seen only once. This chain connects TRBV21-1 to TRBJ2-5; no check of the table's D call, TRBD2, against the DNA was made. TRBV21-1 is classified as a pseudogene. This CDR3 spans 14 amino acids. CDR3 bases: TGTGCCAGCACTAAGTGGAGATTCCAAGAGACCCAGTACTTC. Translating it yields CASTKWRFQETQYF.

The chain joins TRBV7-9 to TRBJ2-5; D ambiguous. The ends were cut back, 0 bases at V and 3 bases at J, with 8 bases in the middle. From germline, CDR1 is SEHNR and CDR2 FQNEAQ (reference sequence). This CDR3 is built from 14 residues. The CDR3 loop reads CASSLAPPEETQYF. In nucleotides, the CDR3 is TGTGCCAGCAGCTTAGCGCCACCAGAAGAGACCCAGTACTTC.

This clone is judged medium-sized (0.01 to 0.1%). The chain joins TRBV7-2 to TRBJ2-1; TRBD1 matches 10 bases. This CDR3 region has 15 residues. Germline loops: CDR1 SGHTA, CDR2 FQGNSA. V shed 2 bases and J 6 bases; nucleotides not matched to a gene: 4. The CDR3 here is CASSLWTGGSNEQFF. The DNA for the CDR3 is TGTGCCAGCAGCTTATGGACAGGGGGTTCCAATGAGCAGTTCTTC.

The rearrangement uses TRBV14 and TRBJ2-5; 9 bases are a match to TRBD1. J gave up 4 bases and V 5 bases, and 11 bases lay outside the gene matches. Germline assignment: CDR1 SGHDN and CDR2 FVKESK. The CDR3 has 16 residues. CDR3 coding DNA: TGTGCCAGCAGCAGACGGAGGGACAGGGAGGGAGAGACCCAGTACTTC. Its translation: CASSRRRDREGETQYF.

The genes are TRBV7-9 and TRBJ2-5; 10 nucleotides agree with TRBD2. The closer fit of TRBJ2-7 to the DNA end suggests the J call may be wrong. Per germline, CDR1 SEHNR and CDR2 FQNEAQ (reference sequence). The CDR3 sequence is 13 residues long. For the CDR3, the DNA is TGTGCCAGCAACTGGCTAGCGGGAGTCGAGCAGTACTTC. Translating it yields CASNWLAGVEQYF.

This clone was observed once. CDR3 nucleotide sequence: TGCGCCAGCAACCCACCGGGACATAAGTCTCTGGAGACCCAGTACTTC. This gives the protein CASNPPGHKSLETQYF. The chain links TRBV5-1 to TRBJ2-5, with a weak D call TRBD1 (6 bases). The germline V gene encodes CDR1 SGHRS and CDR2 YFSETQ. The CDR3 is made up of 16 amino acids. The V gene lost 6 bases and the J gene lost 5 bases, with 23 bases spanning the gap. The complete variable domain, with remaining parts taken from reference TRBV5-1 and TRBJ2-5, reads KAGVTQTPRYLIKTRGQQVTLSCSPISGHRSVSWYQQTPGQGLQFLFEYFSETQRNKGNFPGRFSGRQFSNSRSEMNVSTLELGDSALYLCASNPPGHKSLETQYFGPGTRLLVL.

This clone was counted only a few times. The CDR3 nucleotides read TGTGCCAGCATCGAGGTGGGGCCCTCGGCTGGCGCTGAGACCCAGTACTTC. Its translation: CASIEVGPSAGAETQYF. This chain links TRBV2 with TRBJ2-5, with TRBD1 as a possible D gene (5 bases). The CDR3 is 17 amino acids. The germline V and J ends were trimmed by 7 bases and 5 bases, with 26 bases remaining between them. CDR1 SNHLY and CDR2 FYNNEI come from the germline V gene.

Here the CDR3 reads CSASLAYEQYF. CDR3 nucleotide sequence: TGCAGTGCTAGTTTAGCTTACGAGCAGTACTTC. V gene TRBV20-1 combines with J gene TRBJ2-7; D uncertain. Trimming shortened V by 3 bases and J by 4 bases, and 7 bases separated the two germline ends. The CDR3 extends over 11 amino acids. Germline V gene sequence: CDR1 DFQATT, CDR2 SNEGSKA (reference sequence).

This clone has only a few counts. The rearrangement joins TRBV12-5 to TRBJ2-1; unclear D gene. Germline lookup yields CDR1 LGHNT and CDR2 FRNRAP. The CDR3 is 16 residues long. With 0 bases removed from V and 5 bases from J, the gap between germline ends came to 14 bases. CDR3 nucleotides: TGTGCTAGTGGTTTGGTATACGGGTTAGGAAACAATGAGCAGTTCTTC. Encoded protein: CASGLVYGLGNNEQFF.

The chain is built from TRBV29-1 and TRBJ1-2, with TRBD1 as a possible D gene (5 bases). The V gene lost 1 base and the J gene lost 8 bases, with 14 bases spanning the gap. This CDR3 has 13 residues. Per germline, CDR1 SQVTM and CDR2 ANQGSEA. The DNA for the CDR3 is TGCAGCGTTGAAGGGACAAACGTGAGGGGCTACACCTTC. This translates into CSVEGTNVRGYTF. The full variable domain, with the rest looked up from reference TRBV29-1 and TRBJ1-2, is SAVISQKPSRDICQRGTSLTIQCQVDSQVTMMFWYRQQPGQSLTLIATANQGSEATYESGFVIDKFPISRPNLTFSTLTVSNMSPEDSSIYLCSVEGTNVRGYTFGSGTRLTVV.

The V call is TRBV7-2, the J call TRBJ2-1, with 8 nucleotides matching TRBD2. CDR3 length equals 16 residues. Looked up from germline, CDR1 is SGHTA and CDR2 is FQGNSA. J gave up 3 bases and V 1 base, and 5 bases lay outside the gene matches. In nucleotides, the CDR3 is TGTGCCAGCAGCTTAGAACTAGCGGCTTTCTACAATGAGCAGTTCTTC. Translated, it gives CASSLELAAFYNEQFF. The full variable domain, with the rest looked up from reference TRBV7-2 and TRBJ2-1, is GAGVSQSPSNKVTEKGKDVELRCDPISGHTALYWYRQSLGQGLEFLIYFQGNSAPDKSGLPSDRFSAERTGGSVSTLTIQRTQQEDSAVYLCASSLELAAFYNEQFFGPGTRLTVL.

Only a few counts were recorded for this clone. CDR3: CAISARLGREGKGSGNTIYF. For the CDR3, the DNA is TGTGCCATCAGCGCCCGTTTGGGCAGGGAGGGAAAGGGCTCTGGAAACACCATATATTTT. This rearrangement joins TRBV10-3 to TRBJ1-3; perhaps TRBD1 as D (5 bases). The V end lost 6 bases, the J end lost 0 bases, and 27 bases lay between the germline ends. The CDR3 length is 20 residues. Germline V lookup: CDR1 ENHRY, CDR2 SYGVKD.

This chain links TRBV5-1 with TRBJ2-7; TRBD1 is a possible D gene (5 bases). V lost 5 bases to trimming and J lost 1 base, with 13 bases between them. CDR3 length: 14 residues. In germline, CDR1 is SGHRS, CDR2 YFSETQ. The CDR3 protein is CASRETEWSYEQYF. The CDR3, as DNA: TGCGCCAGCAGGGAGACAGAGTGGTCCTACGAGCAGTACTTC.

This clone showed up just a few times. The rearrangement links TRBV28 to TRBJ2-5; 8 nucleotides match TRBD2. Germline V gives CDR1 MDHEN, CDR2 SYDVKM. The CDR3 runs to 14 residues. V lost 6 bases, J lost 1 base, and 4 bases stayed unmatched. This chain's CDR3 is CASSPGGIQETQYF. DNA of the CDR3: TGTGCCAGCAGCCCGGGGGGGATCCAAGAGACCCAGTACTTC.

This chain joins TRBV10-2 and TRBJ2-7, with 12 nucleotides matching TRBD1. V was pared by 7 bases and J by 2 bases, with 9 bases of the junction left unmatched. CDR3 size: 16 residues. Germline-derived CDR1 and CDR2 are WSHSY and SAAADI. The CDR3 is CASTRGGTGGPYEQYF. CDR3 nucleotide sequence: TGCGCCAGCACTCGAGGCGGGACAGGGGGCCCCTACGAGCAGTACTTC.

The chain couples TRBV5-6 to TRBJ2-7; 7 positions match TRBD2. The germline V gene has CDR1 SGHDT and CDR2 YYEEEE. The CDR3 is made up of 16 amino acids. Germline trimming cut 5 bases from V and 5 bases from J; bases unmatched to any gene: 16. DNA of the CDR3: TGTGCCAGCAGGCCCTTTTACACGGGAGGAATGGACGAGCAGTACTTC. It codes for CASRPFYTGGMDEQYF.

The J gene is TRBJ2-5, the V gene TRBV4-1; perhaps TRBD1 as D (6 bases). TRBJ2-7 matches the DNA end more closely, so the J call is doubtful. Germline V lookup: CDR1 MGHRA, CDR2 YSYEKL. This CDR3 has 16 residues. The CDR3 bases are TGCGCCAGCAGCCCACGGACAGCCAGGGGCCCCTACGAGCAGTACTTC. Its translation: CASSPRTARGPYEQYF.